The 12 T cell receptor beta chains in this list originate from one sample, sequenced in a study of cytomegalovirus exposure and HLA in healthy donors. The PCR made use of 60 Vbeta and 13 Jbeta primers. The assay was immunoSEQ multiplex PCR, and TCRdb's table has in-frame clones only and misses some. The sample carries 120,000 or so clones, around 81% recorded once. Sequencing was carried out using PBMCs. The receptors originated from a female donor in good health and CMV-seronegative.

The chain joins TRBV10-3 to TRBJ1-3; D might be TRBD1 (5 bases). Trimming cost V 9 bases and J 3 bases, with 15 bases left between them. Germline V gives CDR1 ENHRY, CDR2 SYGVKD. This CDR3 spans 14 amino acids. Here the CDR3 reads CAIGRGGGGNTIYF. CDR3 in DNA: TGTGCCATAGGCCGGGGGGGAGGTGGAAACACCATATATTTT.

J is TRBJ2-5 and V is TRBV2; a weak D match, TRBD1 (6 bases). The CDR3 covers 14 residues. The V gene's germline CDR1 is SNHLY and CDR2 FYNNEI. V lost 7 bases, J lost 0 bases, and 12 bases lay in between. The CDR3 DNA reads TGTGCCAGCAATTGGGCAGGGGACCAAGAGACCCAGTACTTC. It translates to CASNWAGDQETQYF.

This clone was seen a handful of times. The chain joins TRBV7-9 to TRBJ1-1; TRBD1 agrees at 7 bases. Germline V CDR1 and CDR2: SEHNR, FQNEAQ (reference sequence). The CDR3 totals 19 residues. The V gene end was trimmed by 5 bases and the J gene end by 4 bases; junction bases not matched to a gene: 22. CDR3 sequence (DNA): TGTGCCAGCAGCCGCCGCGTGGCAGGGGGTTATCGGGGTTTCACTGAAGCTTTCTTT. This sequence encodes CASSRRVAGGYRGFTEAFF.

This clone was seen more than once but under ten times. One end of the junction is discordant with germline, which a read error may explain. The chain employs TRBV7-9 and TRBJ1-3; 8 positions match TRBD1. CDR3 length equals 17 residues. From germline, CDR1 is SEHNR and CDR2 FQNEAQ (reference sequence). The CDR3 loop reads CSSSPNRDRFSGNTIYF. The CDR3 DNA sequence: TGTTCCAGCAGCCCCAACCGGGACAGGTTCTCTGGAAACACCATATATTTT.

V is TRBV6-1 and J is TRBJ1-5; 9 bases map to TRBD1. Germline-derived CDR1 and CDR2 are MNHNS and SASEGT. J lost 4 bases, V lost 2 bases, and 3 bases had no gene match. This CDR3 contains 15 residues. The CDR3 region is CASSESGTGNQPQHF. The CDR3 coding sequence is TGTGCCAGCAGTGAATCCGGGACAGGGAATCAGCCCCAGCATTTT.

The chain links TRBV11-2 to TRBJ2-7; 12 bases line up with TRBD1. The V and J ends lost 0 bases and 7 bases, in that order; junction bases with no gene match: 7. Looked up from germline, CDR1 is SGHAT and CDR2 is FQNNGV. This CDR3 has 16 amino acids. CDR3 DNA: TGTGCCAGCAGCTTAGATGGGGACAGGGGGCTTTTAGAGCAGTACTTC. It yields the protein CASSLDGDRGLLEQYF.

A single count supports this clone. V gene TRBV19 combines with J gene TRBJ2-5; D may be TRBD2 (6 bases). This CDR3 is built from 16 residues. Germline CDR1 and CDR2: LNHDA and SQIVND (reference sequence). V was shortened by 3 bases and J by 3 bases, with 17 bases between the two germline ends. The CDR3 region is CASSIPSRLEEETQYF. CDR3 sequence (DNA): TGTGCCAGTAGTATCCCCTCTCGACTAGAGGAAGAGACCCAGTACTTC.

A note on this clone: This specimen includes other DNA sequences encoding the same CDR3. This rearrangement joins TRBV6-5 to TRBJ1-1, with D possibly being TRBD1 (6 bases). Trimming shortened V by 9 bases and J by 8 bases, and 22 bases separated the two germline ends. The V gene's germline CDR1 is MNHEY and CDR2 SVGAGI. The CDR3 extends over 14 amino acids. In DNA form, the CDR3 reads TGTGCCAGTAGACGTCTCCGGGACACCCTGGAAGCTTTCTTT. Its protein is CASRRLRDTLEAFF.

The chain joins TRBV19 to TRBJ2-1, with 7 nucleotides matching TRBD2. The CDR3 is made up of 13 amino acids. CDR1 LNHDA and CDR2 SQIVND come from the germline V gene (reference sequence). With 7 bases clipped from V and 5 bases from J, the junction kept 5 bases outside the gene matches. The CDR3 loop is CASNWRGNNEQFF. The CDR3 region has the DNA TGTGCCAGTAACTGGCGGGGGAACAATGAGCAGTTCTTC. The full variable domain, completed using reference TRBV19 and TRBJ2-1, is DGGITQSPKYLFRKEGQNVTLSCEQNLNHDAMYWYRQDPGQGLRLIYYSQIVNDFQKGDIAEGYSVSREKKESFPLTVTSAQKNPTAFYLCASNWRGNNEQFFGPGTRLTVL.

The CDR3 DNA reads TGCGCCAGCAAAGCCGGGACTAGCCAATACAATGAGCAGTTCTTC. As protein: CASKAGTSQYNEQFF. This rearrangement joins TRBV5-1 to TRBJ2-1; TRBD2 matches 9 bases. With 6 bases clipped from V and 4 bases from J, the junction kept 8 bases outside the gene matches. Germline V gene data show CDR1 as SGHRS and CDR2 as YFSETQ. The CDR3 length is 15 residues.

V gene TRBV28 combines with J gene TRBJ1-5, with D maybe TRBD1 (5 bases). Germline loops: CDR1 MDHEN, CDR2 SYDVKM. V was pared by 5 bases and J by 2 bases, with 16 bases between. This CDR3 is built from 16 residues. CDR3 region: CASSPAGQGGNQPQHF. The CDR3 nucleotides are TGTGCCAGCAGTCCGGCAGGGCAGGGTGGCAATCAGCCCCAGCATTTT. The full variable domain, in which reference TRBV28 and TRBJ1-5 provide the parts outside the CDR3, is DVKVTQSSRYLVKRTGEKVFLECVQDMDHENMFWYRQDPGLGLRLIYFSYDVKMKEKGDIPEGYSVSREKKERFSLILESASTNQTSMYLCASSPAGQGGNQPQHFGDGTRLSIL.

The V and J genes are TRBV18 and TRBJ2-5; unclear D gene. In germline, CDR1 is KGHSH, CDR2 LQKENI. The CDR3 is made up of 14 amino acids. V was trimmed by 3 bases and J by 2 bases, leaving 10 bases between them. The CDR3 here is CASSPRNAQETQYF. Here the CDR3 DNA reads TGTGCCAGCTCACCGAGGAATGCACAAGAGACCCAGTACTTC.